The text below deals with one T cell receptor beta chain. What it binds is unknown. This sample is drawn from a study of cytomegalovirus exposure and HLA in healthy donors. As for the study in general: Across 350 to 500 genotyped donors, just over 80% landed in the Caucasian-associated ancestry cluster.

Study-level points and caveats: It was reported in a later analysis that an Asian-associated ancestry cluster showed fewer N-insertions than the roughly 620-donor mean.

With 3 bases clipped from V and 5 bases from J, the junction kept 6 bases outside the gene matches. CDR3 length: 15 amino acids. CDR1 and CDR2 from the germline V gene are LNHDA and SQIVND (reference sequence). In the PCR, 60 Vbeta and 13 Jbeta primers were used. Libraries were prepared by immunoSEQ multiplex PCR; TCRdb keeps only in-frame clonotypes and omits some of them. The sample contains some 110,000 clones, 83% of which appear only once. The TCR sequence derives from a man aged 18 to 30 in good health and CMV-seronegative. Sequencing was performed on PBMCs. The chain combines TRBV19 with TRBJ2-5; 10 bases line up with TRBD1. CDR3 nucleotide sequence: TGTGCCAGTAGTATCGGGACAGGGGTTAGGGAGACCCAGTACTTC. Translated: CASSIGTGVRETQYF.